These T cell receptor beta chains were read from a single sample in a study of blood T cell repertoires in COVID-19. Profiling relied on immunoSEQ multiplex PCR, and the TCRdb table lists in-frame clones only, not all of them. The repertoire has 260,000 or so clones, about four fifths of them found once; the top ten carry 7.5%. The sequenced material came from peripheral blood. The source of these receptors is a woman at least 80 years old with COVID-19, enrolled during active disease. CDR3s leave out the opening cysteine and the closing phenylalanine or tryptophan. The D gene is left open where the match is weak. Size tells how often a clone was seen (once, few, many) or the class of an expanded clone, and some rows leave it out.

clone_size	v_call	d_call	j_call	cdr3_aa
NA	TRBV2	TRBD1	TRBJ1-2	ASRGDSYGYT
NA	TRBV5-1	TRBD2	TRBJ2-2	ASSSSGGTGELF
NA	TRBV19	NA	TRBJ2-7	ASSIGEINRRGGYEQY
once	TRBV18	TRBD2	TRBJ2-1	ASSPPAGGRGNEQF
NA	TRBV5-4	NA	TRBJ2-1	ASSLGGGLYNEQF
NA	TRBV4-2	NA	TRBJ2-1	ASSQDLPPYNEQF
once	TRBV10-3	NA	TRBJ1-5	AISVESNQPQH
NA	TRBV18	TRBD1	TRBJ1-1	ASSPNRGDTEAF
once	TRBV6-1	NA	TRBJ1-2	ASSSPDLANYGYT
NA	TRBV7-2	NA	TRBJ2-3	ASSLGSLGGTDTQY
NA	TRBV5-5	NA	TRBJ1-1	ASSTLGGRGAGEAF
NA	TRBV4-2	NA	TRBJ1-4	ASSPSLGLTGLGNEKLF
NA	TRBV19	NA	TRBJ1-1	ASRKQVNTEAF
NA	TRBV18	TRBD1	TRBJ1-6	ASSTRGGTGSNSPLH
NA	TRBV5-4	TRBD1	TRBJ2-7	ASSLVLKATGGPYEQY
NA	TRBV30	TRBD1	TRBJ1-5	AWSETGGTPQH
NA	TRBV7-2	NA	TRBJ1-6	ASSPHWTANSPLH
few	TRBV30	NA	TRBJ1-2	AWRQMSSGYT
NA	TRBV5-4	NA	TRBJ2-7	ASSLTGLGGYEQY
NA	TRBV2	NA	TRBJ1-5	ASSEEGVSNQPQH
NA	TRBV6-2/TRBV6-3	TRBD2	TRBJ2-7	ASSFGTSGSRNEQY
few	TRBV19	NA	TRBJ1-1	ASSIGGRNTEAF
NA	TRBV30	NA	TRBJ1-3	AWGSGSGNTIY